The 15 T cell receptor beta chains in this list originate from one sample, sequenced in a study of blood T cells in healthy people across ages. With a J-beta primer mix and a sample-barcoded 5' primer, a second PCR ran about 7 to 12 cycles. TCRdb re-derived calls from the 5' RACE reads in MiXCR, one entry per CDR3 protein. This table holds some 750,000 distinct CDR3 sequences, 22% found once. The sample consisted of blood. The receptors here all came from a man between 65 and 85 years old in good health.

The chain employs TRBV18 and TRBJ1-4, with a weak D call TRBD1 (5 bases). Germline V lookup: CDR1 KGHSH, CDR2 LQKENI. This CDR3 contains 15 residues. V shed 4 bases and J shed 8 bases, with 17 bases lying between them. The CDR3 DNA reads as TGTGCCAGCTCACGGGCAACCAGGGCCAAGGAAAAACTGTTTTTT. It is translated as CASSRATRAKEKLFF.

The rearrangement links TRBV7-2 to TRBJ2-4, with D possibly being TRBD2 (6 bases). The CDR3 sequence is 14 residues long. Trimming took 2 bases from V and 9 from J, leaving 14 bases between them. Germline V gene data show CDR1 as SGHTA and CDR2 as FQGNSA. The CDR3 loop reads CASSLMRVRGIQYF. CDR3 sequence (DNA): TGTGCCAGCAGCTTAATGAGGGTGCGGGGCATTCAGTACTTC.

The chain links TRBV10-3 to TRBJ1-1; D ambiguous. The V gene lost 6 bases and the J gene lost 7 bases, with 15 bases spanning the gap. The CDR3 runs to 13 residues. Per germline, CDR1 ENHRY and CDR2 SYGVKD. The CDR3 here is CAISEAQVGEAFF. The CDR3 DNA reads as TGTGCCATCAGCGAGGCCCAGGTTGGTGAAGCTTTCTTT.

The CDR3 region has the DNA TGTGCCAGCAGCTTAGCTGACGGTTCCTACGAGCAGTACTTC. Amino acids: CASSLADGSYEQYF. This chain connects TRBV7-6 to TRBJ2-1; unclear D gene. TRBJ2-7 explains the end of the DNA better; the J call may be wrong. CDR3 length: 14 residues. Germline assignment: CDR1 SGHVS and CDR2 FNYEAQ.

The chain has TRBV18 and TRBJ2-3, with a tentative D call TRBD1 (6 bases). The CDR3 extends over 16 amino acids. Germline V lookup: CDR1 KGHSH, CDR2 LQKENI. V shed 2 bases and J shed 5 bases, with 17 bases lying between them. The CDR3 nucleotides read TGTGCCAGCTCACCAACGATAGCTTTGACAGGAGATACGCAGTATTTT. Its protein is CASSPTIALTGDTQYF.

This clonotype was seen more than once but under ten times. The rearrangement joins TRBV11-3 to TRBJ2-4; TRBD1 agrees at 7 bases. V lost 6 bases, J lost 2 bases, and 10 bases stayed unmatched. Germline loops: CDR1 SGHNT, CDR2 YENEEA. The CDR3 runs 16 residues. CDR3 region: CASRGVQGSPKNIQYF. CDR3 coding DNA: TGTGCCAGCAGGGGGGTACAGGGGTCCCCCAAAAACATTCAGTACTTC. The whole variable domain, remainder taken from reference TRBV11-3 and TRBJ2-4, is EAGVVQSPRYKIIEKKQPVAFWCNPISGHNTLYWYLQNLGQGPELLIRYENEEAVDDSQLPKDRFSAERLKGVDSTLKIQPAELGDSAVYLCASRGVQGSPKNIQYFGAGTRLSVL.

V usage is TRBV13 and J usage is TRBJ1-2, with TRBD1 matching 7 bases. From germline, CDR1 is PRHDT and CDR2 FYEKMQ (reference sequence). The CDR3 is made up of 16 amino acids. V lost 5 bases, J lost 8 bases, and 17 bases stayed unmatched. The CDR3 DNA reads as TGTGCCAGCAGCCGCAAAAACTACGGGAGGGGGCGGGGCTACACCTTC. Translating gives CASSRKNYGRGRGYTF.

This clonotype occurred many times. The chain has TRBV25-1 and TRBJ2-1; D might be TRBD2 (6 bases). Germline V gene sequence: CDR1 MGHDK, CDR2 SYGVNS. The CDR3 totals 13 residues. Trimming took off 7 bases at V and 7 bases at J, with 14 bases between the two ends. CDR3 sequence reads: CASTARGINEQFF. CDR3 sequence (DNA): TGTGCCAGCACCGCGCGGGGAATAAATGAGCAGTTCTTC.

Worth noting for this clonotype: One end of the junction varies from germline; a read error may be responsible. The gene calls are TRBV7-9 and TRBJ2-3; weak D call: TRBD2 (6 bases). Germline V gene lookup returns CDR1 SEHNR and CDR2 FQNEAQ (reference sequence). This CDR3 has 14 amino acids. Here the CDR3 DNA reads TGTGCCAGCAGCTCTTCCACTAGCACAGATACGCAGTGTTTT. Its protein product is CASSSSTSTDTQCF.

V gene TRBV15 combines with J gene TRBJ2-1, with D possibly being TRBD2 (5 bases). V gave up 5 bases and J gave up 7 bases, with 12 bases separating them. CDR3 length: 13 residues. Germline V gene sequence: CDR1 LNHNV, CDR2 YYDKDF (reference sequence). CDR3 loop: CATSEVRRNEQFF. DNA of the CDR3: TGTGCCACCAGCGAGGTCAGGAGGAATGAGCAGTTCTTC. The full variable domain, rest sourced from reference TRBV15 and TRBJ2-1, is DAMVIQNPRYQVTQFGKPVTLSCSQTLNHNVMYWYQQKSSQAPKLLFHYYDKDFNNEADTPDNFQSRRPNTSFCFLDIRSPGLGDTAMYLCATSEVRRNEQFFGPGTRLTVL.

The table lists this clonotype with a few counts. The chain has TRBV2 and TRBJ2-4, with TRBD2 matching 8 bases. V lost 8 bases and J lost 7; bases outside the gene matches: 7. The germline V gene has CDR1 SNHLY and CDR2 FYNNEI. The CDR3 sequence is 13 residues long. The CDR3 protein is CASEKREWNIQYF. The CDR3 nucleotides are TGTGCCAGCGAAAAGCGGGAGTGGAACATTCAGTACTTC.

The chain joins TRBV6-2 or TRBV6-3 to TRBJ2-7; a weak D match, TRBD2 (5 bases). Trimming removed 2 bases at V and 0 bases at J, with 14 bases between. This CDR3 region has 16 residues. Germline CDR1 is MNHEY and CDR2 is SVGEGT. The CDR3 reads CASSYAPSGNSYEQYF. The CDR3 region has the DNA TGTGCCAGCAGTTACGCCCCCAGCGGTAACTCCTACGAGCAGTACTTC.

The V gene is TRBV7-8, the J gene TRBJ2-1; the match to TRBD1 covers 7 bases. The V gene end was trimmed by 3 bases and the J gene end by 0 bases; junction bases not matched to a gene: 2. The CDR3 totals 15 residues. Germline V lookup: CDR1 SGHVS, CDR2 FQNEAQ. CDR3 protein: CASSFGQDSYNEQFF. The DNA of the CDR3 is TGTGCCAGCAGCTTCGGACAGGACTCCTACAATGAGCAGTTCTTC.

This clonotype was observed at least ten times. The J gene is TRBJ1-2, the V gene TRBV20-1; D not certain. Trimming shortened V by 3 bases and J by 4 bases, and 9 bases separated the two germline ends. Germline V CDR1 and CDR2: DFQATT, SNEGSKA (reference sequence). This CDR3 region has 12 residues. CDR3 DNA: TGCAGTGCTAGCGGACCGCTCTATGGCTACACCTTC. This gives the protein CSASGPLYGYTF.

This chain connects TRBV27 to TRBJ2-4; TRBD2 matches 7 bases. This CDR3 region has 17 residues. Germline V gives CDR1 MNHEY, CDR2 SMNVEV (reference sequence). The J segment lost 0 bases and the V segment lost 5 bases, leaving 10 bases of the junction unmatched. CDR3 sequence: CASSPRMSGVAKNIQYF. CDR3 nucleotides: TGTGCCAGCAGTCCTAGAATGAGCGGGGTAGCCAAAAACATTCAGTACTTC.